These T cell receptor beta chains were read from a single sample in a study of cytomegalovirus exposure and HLA in healthy donors. The method was immunoSEQ multiplex PCR; TCRdb's version includes in-frame clones alone and lacks a portion of them. The profile shows under 200,000 clones, roughly 80% of them singletons. The sequencing input was PBMCs. Receptors were obtained from a human donor in good health. The CDR3 runs from the conserved cysteine through the conserved F or W. The D gene is left open where the match is weak. Size is stated for part of the rows, as once, few or many counts, or as a class when the clone is expanded.

size: once
length: 14
V: TRBV7-2
J: TRBJ1-2
D: .
CDR3: CASSFSDRNYGYTF
DNA: TGTGCCAGCAGCTTCTCCGACAGGAACTATGGCTACACCTTC

size: few
length: 15
V: TRBV9
J: TRBJ2-1
D: TRBD2
CDR3: CASSVGSGGALEQFF
DNA: TGTGCCAGCAGCGTAGGAAGCGGGGGGGCCCTTGAGCAGTTCTTC

size: .
length: 14
V: TRBV29-1
J: TRBJ2-6
D: TRBD1
CDR3: CSVATGAGANVLTF
DNA: TGCAGCGTCGCAACAGGGGCTGGGGCCAACGTCCTGACTTTC

size: .
length: 16
V: TRBV4-3
J: TRBJ1-6
D: TRBD1
CDR3: CASSHTPGQGSSPLHF
DNA: TGCGCCAGCAGCCATACACCGGGACAGGGTAGCTCACCCCTCCACTTT

size: .
length: 17
V: TRBV27
J: TRBJ1-2
D: .
CDR3: CASSLFSPGGGNYGYTF
DNA: TGTGCCAGCAGTTTATTTTCCCCGGGGGGAGGTAACTATGGCTACACCTTC

size: .
length: 15
V: TRBV19
J: TRBJ2-1
D: TRBD1
CDR3: CASSNNRGTRGEQFF
DNA: TGTGCCAGTAGTAACAACAGGGGGACGCGAGGTGAGCAGTTCTTC

size: .
length: 13
V: TRBV6-4
J: TRBJ1-1
D: TRBD1
CDR3: CASSATGGGEAFF
DNA: TGTGCCAGCAGTGCGACAGGGGGCGGTGAAGCTTTCTTT

size: once
length: 14
V: TRBV7-9
J: TRBJ1-4
D: .
CDR3: CASSPQGLNEKLFF
DNA: TGTGCCAGCAGCCCACAGGGTTTGAATGAAAAACTGTTTTTT

size: .
length: 16
V: TRBV5-6
J: TRBJ2-7
D: TRBD1
CDR3: CASSLKPGQGVGEQYF
DNA: TGTGCCAGCAGCTTAAAGCCGGGACAGGGAGTAGGCGAGCAGTACTTC

size: .
length: 15
V: TRBV4-1
J: TRBJ1-1
D: .
CDR3: CASSPSRRGETEAFF
DNA: TGCGCCAGCAGCCCATCCCGCAGGGGAGAAACTGAAGCTTTCTTT

size: .
length: 15
V: TRBV7-8
J: TRBJ2-3
D: TRBD2
CDR3: CASSLAGGIADTQYF
DNA: TGTGCCAGCAGCTTAGCGGGGGGGATCGCAGATACGCAGTATTTT

size: .
length: 12
V: TRBV28
J: TRBJ2-2
D: .
CDR3: CASFQRTGELFF
DNA: TGTGCCAGCTTCCAGAGGACCGGGGAGCTGTTTTTT

size: .
length: 16
V: TRBV28
J: TRBJ1-5
D: TRBD1
CDR3: CASRSWGQGVNQPQHF
DNA: TGTGCCAGCAGGTCATGGGGACAGGGGGTTAATCAGCCCCAGCATTTT

size: .
length: 15
V: TRBV28
J: TRBJ1-2
D: TRBD1
CDR3: CASSLLGQGRDGYTF
DNA: TGTGCCAGCAGTTTATTGGGACAGGGGAGGGATGGCTACACCTTC

size: once
length: 17
V: TRBV7-6
J: TRBJ2-5
D: TRBD2
CDR3: CASSLLLGGGAGETQYF
DNA: TGTGCCAGCAGCTTATTGCTTGGCGGGGGGGCTGGAGAGACCCAGTACTTC

size: .
length: 15
V: TRBV13
J: TRBJ2-2
D: TRBD1
CDR3: CASSQQAGGGGELFF
DNA: TGTGCCAGCAGTCAACAGGCAGGGGGTGGCGGGGAGCTGTTTTTT

size: .
length: 14
V: TRBV19
J: TRBJ2-7
D: .
CDR3: CASSSRSGPYEQYF
DNA: TGTGCCAGTAGTTCCCGGTCTGGTCCCTACGAGCAGTACTTC

size: few
length: 15
V: TRBV28
J: TRBJ2-5
D: .
CDR3: CASSLGGTRDGTQYF
DNA: TGTGCCAGCAGTTTGGGTGGTACCCGGGATGGGACCCAGTACTTC

size: .
length: 13
V: TRBV19
J: TRBJ1-1
D: .
CDR3: CASSQPGATEAFF
DNA: TGTGCCAGTAGCCAACCAGGGGCCACTGAAGCTTTCTTT

size: .
length: 18
V: TRBV12-5
J: TRBJ1-2
D: .
CDR3: CASDSVPRGTAPYDGYTF
DNA: TGTGCTAGTGATTCCGTCCCTCGGGGGACCGCACCCTATGATGGCTACACCTTC

size: .
length: 14
V: TRBV6-5
J: TRBJ2-4
D: .
CDR3: CASSAGTPTNIQYF
DNA: TGTGCCAGCAGCGCCGGGACTCCAACAAACATTCAGTACTTC

size: .
length: 14
V: TRBV5-4
J: TRBJ2-7
D: TRBD2
CDR3: CASSLKGSGSEQYF
DNA: TGTGCCAGCAGCTTAAAGGGCAGCGGGAGCGAGCAGTACTTC

size: .
length: 14
V: TRBV7-8
J: TRBJ2-7
D: TRBD1
CDR3: CASSPRTGYSEQYF
DNA: TGTGCCAGCAGCCCACGGACAGGGTACTCCGAGCAGTACTTC

size: .
length: 15
V: TRBV19
J: TRBJ2-5
D: .
CDR3: CASTPGPADQETQYF
DNA: TGTGCCAGTACCCCCGGGCCAGCGGACCAAGAGACCCAGTACTTC

size: .
length: 15
V: TRBV7-9
J: TRBJ2-1
D: .
CDR3: CASSHRQKNYNEQFF
DNA: TGTGCCAGCAGTCATCGACAGAAAAACTACAATGAGCAGTTCTTC

size: .
length: 14
V: TRBV9
J: TRBJ1-2
D: .
CDR3: CASSVGSGNYGYTF
DNA: TGTGCCAGCAGCGTAGGGTCAGGAAACTATGGCTACACCTTC

size: .
length: 13
V: TRBV14
J: TRBJ1-2
D: .
CDR3: CASSRTSYYGYTF
DNA: TGTGCCAGCAGCCGGACATCGTACTATGGCTACACCTTC

size: .
length: 14
V: TRBV5-6
J: TRBJ1-2
D: TRBD1
CDR3: CASSKGQPNYGYTF
DNA: TGTGCCAGCAGCAAGGGACAGCCTAACTATGGCTACACCTTC

size: once
length: 15
V: TRBV7-2
J: TRBJ2-7
D: .
CDR3: CASSLDAGGLYEQYF
DNA: TGTGCCAGCAGCTTAGATGCTGGAGGGCTCTACGAGCAGTACTTC

size: .
length: 15
V: TRBV5-1
J: TRBJ1-2
D: TRBD1
CDR3: CASSLGGQGNYGYTF
DNA: TGCGCCAGCAGCTTGGGGGGACAGGGCAACTATGGCTACACCTTC

size: .
length: 11
V: TRBV21-1
J: TRBJ1-6
D: .
CDR3: CASLPDSPLHF
DNA: TGTGCCAGCCTCCCGGATTCACCCCTCCACTTT

size: .
length: 16
V: TRBV19
J: TRBJ1-5
D: TRBD1
CDR3: CASSYRDRYSNQPQHF
DNA: TGTGCCAGTAGTTACCGGGACAGATATAGCAATCAGCCCCAGCATTTT

size: .
length: 18
V: TRBV5-4
J: TRBJ2-4
D: TRBD1
CDR3: CASSLAAGGSGAKNIQYF
DNA: TGTGCCAGCAGCTTGGCGGCAGGGGGAAGTGGGGCCAAAAACATTCAGTACTTC

size: .
length: 14
V: TRBV7-3
J: TRBJ2-7
D: TRBD2
CDR3: CASSLTAGAYEQYF
DNA: TGTGCCAGCAGCTTAACCGCGGGAGCCTACGAGCAGTACTTC

size: .
length: 16
V: TRBV9
J: TRBJ2-2
D: TRBD1
CDR3: CASSPRDRGVTGELFF
DNA: TGTGCCAGCAGCCCCCGGGACAGGGGTGTCACCGGGGAGCTGTTTTTT

size: .
length: 15
V: TRBV5-1
J: TRBJ2-1
D: TRBD1
CDR3: CASSPGQGSYNEQFF
DNA: TGCGCCAGCAGCCCGGGACAGGGTTCCTACAATGAGCAGTTCTTC

size: .
length: 17
V: TRBV4-1
J: TRBJ2-7
D: TRBD1
CDR3: CASSRTIPGQSSYEQYF
DNA: TGCGCCAGCAGTCGCACTATCCCGGGACAGAGCTCCTACGAGCAGTACTTC

size: .
length: 14
V: TRBV5-3
J: TRBJ2-3
D: .
CDR3: CARSLGGGTDTQYF
DNA: TGTGCCAGAAGCTTGGGGGGGGGCACAGATACGCAGTATTTT

size: .
length: 13
V: TRBV2
J: TRBJ1-4
D: .
CDR3: CASSGGNNEKLFF
DNA: TGTGCCAGCAGTGGAGGGAATAATGAAAAACTGTTTTTT

size: .
length: 13
V: TRBV5-1
J: TRBJ1-1
D: TRBD1
CDR3: CASTLTGYTEAFF
DNA: TGCGCCAGCACCCTGACAGGGTACACTGAAGCTTTCTTT

size: .
length: 17
V: TRBV5-1
J: TRBJ2-3
D: .
CDR3: CASSFPLGRSFTDTQYF
DNA: TGCGCCAGCAGCTTTCCACTAGGGCGCTCCTTCACAGATACGCAGTATTTT

size: .
length: 15
V: TRBV19
J: TRBJ2-7
D: .
CDR3: CASSRTDRDSYEQYF
DNA: TGTGCCAGTAGTAGAACCGACAGGGACTCTTACGAGCAGTACTTC

size: .
length: 17
V: TRBV7-6
J: TRBJ2-5
D: TRBD2
CDR3: CASSPPPARGDQETQYF
DNA: TGTGCCAGCAGCCCTCCCCCGGCGCGGGGGGATCAAGAGACCCAGTACTTC

size: .
length: 23
V: TRBV12-5
J: TRBJ1-4
D: TRBD1
CDR3: CASGLWPKQSIRDREGTDEKLFF
DNA: TGTGCTAGTGGTTTGTGGCCGAAACAATCAATCCGGGACAGGGAAGGTACAGATGAAAAACTGTTTTTT

size: few
length: 13
V: TRBV29-1
J: TRBJ1-5
D: TRBD1
CDR3: CSVVQDRDQPQHF
DNA: TGCAGCGTAGTCCAGGACAGGGACCAGCCCCAGCATTTT

size: .
length: 14
V: TRBV2
J: TRBJ2-7
D: .
CDR3: CASDPRENSYEQYF
DNA: TGTGCCAGCGATCCCAGGGAAAACTCCTACGAGCAGTACTTC

size: .
length: 15
V: TRBV11-3
J: TRBJ2-7
D: .
CDR3: CASSFQGPSPSEQYF
DNA: TGTGCCAGCAGCTTCCAGGGCCCAAGCCCCTCCGAGCAGTACTTC

size: once
length: 15
V: TRBV15
J: TRBJ2-7
D: .
CDR3: CATSRDLQGRHEQYF
DNA: TGTGCCACCAGCAGAGATCTTCAGGGGCGACACGAGCAGTACTTC

size: .
length: 13
V: TRBV6-1
J: TRBJ2-7
D: .
CDR3: CASSPGTLYEQYF
DNA: TGTGCCAGCAGTCCCGGGACACTCTACGAGCAGTACTTC

size: .
length: 15
V: TRBV5-5
J: TRBJ1-5
D: .
CDR3: CASSLGQNSNQPQHF
DNA: TGTGCCAGCAGCTTGGGACAGAATAGCAATCAGCCCCAGCATTTT

size: .
length: 17
V: TRBV27
J: TRBJ1-3
D: .
CDR3: CASSLSNPKLPGNTIYF
DNA: TGTGCCAGCAGTTTATCGAATCCCAAGCTCCCTGGAAACACCATATATTTT

size: .
length: 15
V: TRBV5-1
J: TRBJ1-2
D: TRBD1
CDR3: CASSPRTGIDYGYTF
DNA: TGCGCCAGCAGCCCAAGGACAGGGATCGACTATGGCTACACCTTC

size: .
length: 17
V: TRBV5-6
J: TRBJ2-2
D: .
CDR3: CASSTTHRVTNTGELFF
DNA: TGTGCCAGCAGCACCACACACAGGGTGACGAACACCGGGGAGCTGTTTTTT